These T cell receptor beta chains were read from a single sample in a study of PD-1 blockade in classical Hodgkin lymphoma. Generated by immunoSEQ multiplex PCR, the TCRdb table keeps only in-frame clones and is missing some. The table shows approximately 24,000 clones, with approximately 82% occurring only once. The source material was peripheral blood mononuclear cells (PBMCs), sampled before the second cycle of nivolumab. Receptor source: a human donor with classical Hodgkin lymphoma. CDR3s include the opening cysteine and the closing phenylalanine or tryptophan. A D gene is named only where the DNA matches it firmly. Not every row has a clone size; where given, it reads once, few, many or a size class.

TRBV10-3,NA,TRBJ2-1,TRBD1,CAIGPGTGYNEQFF,TGTGCCATCGGGCCCGGGACAGGATACAATGAGCAGTTCTTC
TRBV4-1,NA,TRBJ2-1,TRBD1,CASSRVEGGAAYNEQFF,TGCGCCAGCAGCCGAGTCGAAGGGGGCGCGGCCTACAATGAGCAGTTCTTC
TRBV4-3,NA,TRBJ1-6,NA,CASSQEAEGYSPLHF,TGCGCCAGCAGCCAAGAGGCAGAAGGGTATTCTCCCCTCCACTTT
TRBV19,NA,TRBJ1-1,NA,CASTAGNTEAFF,TGTGCCAGTACCGCGGGGAACACTGAAGCTTTCTTT
TRBV28,once,TRBJ2-5,NA,CASSLYWTQETQYF,TGTGCCAGCAGTTTGTACTGGACCCAAGAGACCCAGTACTTC
TRBV9,NA,TRBJ2-3,NA,CASSVWGRGADTQYF,TGTGCCAGCAGCGTATGGGGACGTGGCGCAGATACGCAGTATTTT
TRBV21-1,NA,TRBJ1-1,NA,CASSKDKVWNTEAFF,TGTGCCAGCAGCAAAGATAAGGTGTGGAACACTGAAGCTTTCTTT
TRBV11-2,NA,TRBJ2-7,NA,CASSHPDSTYEQYF,TGTGCCAGCAGCCATCCGGACAGCACCTACGAGCAGTACTTC
TRBV4-3,few,TRBJ2-5,TRBD2,CASSQDPPPSGGSKGTQYF,TGCGCCAGCAGCCAAGACCCCCCACCGAGCGGGGGATCCAAGGGGACCCAGTACTTC
TRBV6-5,NA,TRBJ1-4,NA,CASSYSRFTNEKLFF,TGTGCCAGCAGTTACTCGAGATTCACTAATGAAAAACTGTTTTTT
TRBV19,NA,TRBJ1-1,NA,CASKGDTLNTEAFF,TGTGCCAGTAAAGGGGACACCCTGAACACTGAAGCTTTCTTT
TRBV6-5,few,TRBJ2-1,TRBD2,CASSYLSGGNNEQFF,TGTGCCAGCAGTTATTTGAGCGGGGGGAACAATGAGCAGTTCTTC
TRBV11-2,NA,TRBJ2-3,TRBD2,CASSLAGTRLTDTQYF,TGTGCCAGCAGCTTAGCCGGGACTAGATTGACAGATACGCAGTATTTT
TRBV6-6,NA,TRBJ1-3,NA,CASSFRNTIYF,TGTGCCAGCAGTTTCCGCAACACCATATATTTT
TRBV5-4,NA,TRBJ2-7,NA,CASSLSRGWSYEQYF,TGTGCCAGCAGCTTGTCGAGGGGATGGTCCTACGAGCAGTACTTC
TRBV6-5,NA,TRBJ1-1,NA,CASSYGEGTEAFF,TGTGCCAGCAGTTACGGGGAGGGTACTGAAGCTTTCTTT
TRBV15,NA,TRBJ2-5,TRBD2,CATSRDKASGVLKETQYF,TGTGCCACCAGCAGAGATAAGGCTAGCGGGGTACTAAAGGAGACCCAGTACTTC
TRBV28,NA,TRBJ1-4,NA,CATLGGVIEKLFF,TGTGCCACCCTAGGAGGGGTTATCGAAAAACTGTTTTTT
TRBV11-1,NA,TRBJ2-1,NA,CASSQWTDYNEQFF,TGTGCCAGCAGCCAGTGGACCGATTACAATGAGCAGTTCTTC
TRBV11-2,NA,TRBJ1-2,NA,CASRSPRDNAGYTF,TGTGCCAGCAGGTCACCCAGGGATAACGCTGGCTACACCTTC
TRBV6-4,NA,TRBJ2-3,TRBD1,CASSLQGLTDTQYF,TGTGCCAGCAGCCTACAGGGGCTCACAGATACGCAGTATTTT
TRBV7-9,NA,TRBJ2-6,NA,CASSFPSSGANVLTF,TGTGCCAGCAGCTTTCCATCCTCTGGGGCCAACGTCCTGACTTTC
TRBV7-9,once,TRBJ2-3,NA,CASSLKYRLGDTQYF,TGTGCCAGCAGCTTAAAATACCGCCTAGGAGATACGCAGTATTTT
TRBV7-2,NA,TRBJ1-2,TRBD1,CASSLGVRFRTGPYYGYTF,TGTGCCAGCAGCTTAGGAGTTCGTTTTCGGACAGGTCCATACTATGGCTACACCTTC
TRBV7-9,NA,TRBJ2-2,TRBD1,CASSFARTGTGELFF,TGTGCCAGCAGCTTCGCCAGGACAGGGACCGGGGAGCTGTTTTTT
TRBV15,NA,TRBJ2-5,NA,CATSREGGPRETQYF,TGTGCCACCAGCAGAGAGGGGGGCCCCCGAGAGACCCAGTACTTC
TRBV7-9,NA,TRBJ1-1,NA,CASSSGRSGFTEAFF,TGTGCCAGCAGCTCCGGGAGATCGGGTTTCACTGAAGCTTTCTTT
TRBV7-9,NA,TRBJ2-7,TRBD1,CASSHPGQGDEQYF,TGTGCCAGCAGCCATCCGGGACAGGGCGACGAGCAGTACTTC
TRBV7-2,NA,TRBJ2-4,TRBD2,CASSLAGAWGLANIQYF,TGTGCCAGCAGCTTAGCAGGGGCGTGGGGACTAGCGAACATTCAGTACTTC
TRBV4-1,once,TRBJ2-3,NA,CASSQDPASTDTQYF,TGCGCCAGCAGCCAAGATCCTGCAAGCACAGATACGCAGTATTTT
TRBV6-5,few,TRBJ2-7,NA,CASSSRKGGPPYEQYF,TGTGCCAGCAGTTCTCGTAAAGGGGGTCCCCCCTACGAGCAGTACTTC
TRBV19,NA,TRBJ2-7,NA,CASSIASLTYEQYF,TGTGCCAGTAGTATTGCCAGCCTAACCTACGAGCAGTACTTC
TRBV18,NA,TRBJ2-7,NA,CASSPVHYEQYF,TGTGCCAGCTCACCGGTCCACTACGAGCAGTACTTC
TRBV7-8,NA,TRBJ2-3,NA,CASSSRDRDRDTQYF,TGTGCCAGCAGCTCGCGGGACCGTGATAGAGATACGCAGTATTTT
TRBV10-2,NA,TRBJ2-7,NA,CASTTAARQRSSYEQYF,TGCGCCAGCACCACCGCGGCTAGACAGAGGAGCTCCTACGAGCAGTACTTC
TRBV6-6,NA,TRBJ2-1,NA,CASSQGGLRLMEQFF,TGTGCCAGCAGCCAAGGGGGGCTTAGGCTCATGGAGCAGTTCTTC
TRBV11-2,NA,TRBJ2-7,NA,CASSLDLLNYEQYF,TGTGCCAGCAGCTTAGATCTTCTGAACTACGAGCAGTACTTC
TRBV4-3,once,TRBJ1-5,NA,CASSQEGPGGGRDQPQHF,TGCGCCAGCAGCCAAGAGGGGCCCGGGGGCGGCAGGGATCAGCCCCAGCATTTT
TRBV7-2,NA,TRBJ1-3,NA,CASSPDGNTIYF,TGTGCCAGCAGCCCAGATGGAAACACCATATATTTT
TRBV30,NA,TRBJ1-6,NA,CAWSVLGNSPLHF,TGTGCCTGGAGTGTACTGGGTAATTCACCCCTCCACTTT
TRBV6-1,NA,TRBJ2-5,NA,CASSELSGQETQYF,TGTGCCAGCAGTGAACTGTCGGGGCAAGAGACCCAGTACTTC
TRBV28,NA,TRBJ1-5,TRBD1,CASSSRTGYANQPQHF,TGTGCCAGCAGTTCCCGGACAGGGTACGCCAATCAGCCCCAGCATTTT
TRBV6-6,NA,TRBJ2-7,NA,CASSYSYLYEQYF,TGTGCCAGCAGTTACTCCTATCTTTACGAGCAGTACTTC
TRBV29-1,NA,TRBJ2-5,NA,CSVEDAGEETQYF,TGCAGCGTTGAAGACGCAGGGGAAGAGACCCAGTACTTC
TRBV25-1,NA,TRBJ2-3,TRBD1,CASSEGYRGPVDTQYF,TGTGCCAGCAGTGAAGGGTACAGGGGGCCGGTTGATACGCAGTATTTT
TRBV7-8,NA,TRBJ2-5,NA,CASSLGPGRGETQYF,TGTGCCAGCAGCTTAGGCCCGGGGAGGGGGGAGACCCAGTACTTC